This TCR beta chain was captured in a study of blood T cell repertoires in COVID-19. Per the germline V gene, CDR1 is SQVTM and CDR2 is ANQGSEA. The V and J ends lost 7 bases and 6 bases respectively, with 18 bases between them. This CDR3 is 13 amino acids long. Using immunoSEQ multiplex PCR, the repertoire was profiled, and TCRdb retains in-frame clones only, with some absent. The sample carries about 300,000 clones, approximately 88% recorded once. The chain recombines TRBV29-1 with TRBJ1-2; TRBD1 is a possible D gene (5 bases). The receptor comes from a man between 18 and 29 years old who had recovered from COVID-19. The sequenced sample consisted of peripheral blood. CDR3 protein: CSAAVGGGHGYTF. CDR3 nucleotides: TGCAGCGCTGCCGTTGGGGGAGGACATGGCTACACCTTC.